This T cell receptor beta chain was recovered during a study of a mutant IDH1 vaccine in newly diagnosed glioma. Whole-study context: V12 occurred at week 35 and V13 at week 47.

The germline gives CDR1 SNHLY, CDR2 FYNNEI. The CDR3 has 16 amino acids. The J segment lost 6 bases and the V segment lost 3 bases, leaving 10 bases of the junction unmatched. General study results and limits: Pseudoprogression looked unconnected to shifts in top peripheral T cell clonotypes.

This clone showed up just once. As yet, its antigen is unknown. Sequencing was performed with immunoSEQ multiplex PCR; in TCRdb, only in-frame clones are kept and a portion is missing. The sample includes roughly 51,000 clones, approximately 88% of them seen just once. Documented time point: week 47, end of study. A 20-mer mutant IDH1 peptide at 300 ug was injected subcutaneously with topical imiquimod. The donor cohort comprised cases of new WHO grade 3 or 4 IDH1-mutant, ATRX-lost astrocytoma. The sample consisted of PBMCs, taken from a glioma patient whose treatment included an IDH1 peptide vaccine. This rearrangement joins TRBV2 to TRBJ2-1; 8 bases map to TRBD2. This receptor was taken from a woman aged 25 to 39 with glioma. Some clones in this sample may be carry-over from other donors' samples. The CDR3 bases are TGTGCCAGCAGTGACTTCGGGGGGGAGGGGTTCAATGAGCAGTTCTTC. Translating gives CASSDFGGEGFNEQFF. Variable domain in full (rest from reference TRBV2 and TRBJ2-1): EPEVTQTPSHQVTQMGQEVILRCVPISNHLYFYWYRQILGQKVEFLVSFYNNEISEKSEIFDDQFSVERPDGSNFTLKIRSTKLEDSAMYFCASSDFGGEGFNEQFFGPGTRLTVL.